The 2 T cell receptor beta chains below all came from one sample that was sequenced in a study of cytomegalovirus exposure and HLA in healthy donors. The PCR ran on 60 Vbeta and 13 Jbeta primers. Clones were sequenced by immunoSEQ multiplex PCR, and TCRdb holds only the in-frame ones, with some missing. The data show some 130,000 clones, with roughly 79% seen just once and around 1% held by the top ten. Sequencing was done on a sample of PBMCs. The source is a male donor in good health and CMV-seronegative.

The CDR3 DNA reads as TGTGCCAGCAGCTTAAGGAGCTCCTATAATTCACCCCTCCACTTT. It translates to CASSLRSSYNSPLHF. The chain employs TRBV11-3 and TRBJ1-6; D not resolved. Germline CDR1 reads SGHNT; CDR2 reads YENEEA. The ends were cut back, 2 bases at V and 0 bases at J, with 5 bases in the middle. The CDR3 covers 15 residues.

With regard to this clone: Sequence at one end of the junction differs from germline and may be a read error. The chain carries TRBV7-9 and TRBJ1-1; a weak D match, TRBD1 (5 bases). Germline CDR1 reads SEHNR; CDR2 reads FQNEAQ (reference sequence). The CDR3 sequence is 12 residues long. The CDR3 loop reads CSSSYQGSAAFF. CDR3 DNA sequence: TGTTCCAGCAGCTACCAGGGTTCGGCAGCTTTCTTT.